This T cell receptor (beta chain) was identified in a study of T cell changes during pregnancy in multiple sclerosis. Sequencing was performed with immunoSEQ multiplex PCR; in TCRdb, only in-frame clones are kept and a portion is missing. The table has approximately 66,000 clones, roughly 90% seen once. After removal of 2 bases from V and 2 bases from J, the junction contained 11 bases not matched to a gene. Looked up from germline, CDR1 is LNHDA and CDR2 is SQIVND (reference sequence). This CDR3 has 17 residues. This clonotype originated in a female donor with multiple sclerosis, enrolled in a pregnancy study. Sample: CD8+ T cells from peripheral blood mononuclear cells, taken before pregnancy. V is TRBV19 and J is TRBJ1-2, with 7 bases aligning to TRBD1. The CDR3 coding sequence is TGTGCCAGTAGTATACTCGTGTGGGACAGTGGAAACTATGGCTACACCTTC. This gives the protein CASSILVWDSGNYGYTF. Together with reference TRBV19 and TRBJ1-2, the CDR3 gives the full variable domain: DGGITQSPKYLFRKEGQNVTLSCEQNLNHDAMYWYRQDPGQGLRLIYYSQIVNDFQKGDIAEGYSVSREKKESFPLTVTSAQKNPTAFYLCASSILVWDSGNYGYTFGSGTRLTVV.